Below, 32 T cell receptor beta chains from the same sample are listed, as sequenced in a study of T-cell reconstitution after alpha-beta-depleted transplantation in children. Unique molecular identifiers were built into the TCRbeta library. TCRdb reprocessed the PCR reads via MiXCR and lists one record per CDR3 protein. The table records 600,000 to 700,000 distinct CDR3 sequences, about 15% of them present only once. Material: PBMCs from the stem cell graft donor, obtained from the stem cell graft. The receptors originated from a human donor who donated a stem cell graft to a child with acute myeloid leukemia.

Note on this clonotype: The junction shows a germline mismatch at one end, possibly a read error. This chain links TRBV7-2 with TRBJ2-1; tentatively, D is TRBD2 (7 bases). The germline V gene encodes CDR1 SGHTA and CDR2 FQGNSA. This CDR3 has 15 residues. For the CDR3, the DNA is TGTGCCGTTGGCGGGGGCAGGGGCTCCTACAATAAGCAGTTCTTC. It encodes CAVGGGRGSYNKQFF. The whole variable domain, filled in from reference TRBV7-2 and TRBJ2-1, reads GAGVSQSPSNKVTEKGKDVELRCDPISGHTALYWYRQSLGQGLEFLIYFQGNSAPDKSGLPSDRFSAERTGGSVSTLTIQRTQQEDSAVYLCAVGGGRGSYNKQFFGPGTRLTVL.

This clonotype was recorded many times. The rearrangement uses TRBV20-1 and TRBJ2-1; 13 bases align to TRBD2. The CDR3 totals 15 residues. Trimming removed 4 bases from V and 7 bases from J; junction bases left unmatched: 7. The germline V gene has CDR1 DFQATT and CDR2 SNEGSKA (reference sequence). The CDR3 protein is CSATPGTSGVNEQFF. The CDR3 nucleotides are TGCAGTGCTACCCCAGGGACTAGCGGGGTAAATGAGCAGTTCTTC.

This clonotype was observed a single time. The CDR3 DNA reads TGTGCCAGCAGCTTGCCGCTGGTGTCACCCTACGAGCAGTACGTC. Translation gives CASSLPLVSPYEQYV. The chain is built from TRBV7-9 and TRBJ2-7, with D unresolved. Germline CDR1 and CDR2: SEHNR and FQNEAQ (reference sequence). Trimming pared 3 bases from V and 2 bases from J, leaving 14 bases between. The CDR3 runs 15 residues.

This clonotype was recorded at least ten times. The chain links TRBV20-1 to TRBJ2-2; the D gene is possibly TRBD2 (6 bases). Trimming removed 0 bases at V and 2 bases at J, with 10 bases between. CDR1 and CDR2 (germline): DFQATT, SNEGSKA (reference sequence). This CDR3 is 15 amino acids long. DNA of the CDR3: TGCAGTGCTAGAGAGGCGGGGATAAACACCGGGGAGCTGTTTTTT. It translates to CSAREAGINTGELFF.

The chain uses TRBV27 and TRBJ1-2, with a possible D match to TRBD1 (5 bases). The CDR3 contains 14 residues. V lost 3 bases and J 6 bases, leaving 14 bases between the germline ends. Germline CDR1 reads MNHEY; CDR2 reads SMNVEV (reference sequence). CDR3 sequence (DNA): TGTGCCAGCAGTTTGCCGGGGGGTAAGGATGGCTACACCTTC. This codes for CASSLPGGKDGYTF.

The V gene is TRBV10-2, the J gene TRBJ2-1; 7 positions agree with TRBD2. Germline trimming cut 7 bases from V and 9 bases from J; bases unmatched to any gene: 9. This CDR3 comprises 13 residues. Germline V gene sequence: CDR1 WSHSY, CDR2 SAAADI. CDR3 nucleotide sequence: TGCGCCAGCAAAAGCGGGGTTGGCGTTGAGCAGTTCTTC. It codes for CASKSGVGVEQFF.

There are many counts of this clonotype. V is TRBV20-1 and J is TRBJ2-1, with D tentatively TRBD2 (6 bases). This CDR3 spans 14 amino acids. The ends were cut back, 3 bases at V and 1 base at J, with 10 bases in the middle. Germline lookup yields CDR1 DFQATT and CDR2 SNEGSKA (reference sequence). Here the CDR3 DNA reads TGCAGTGCTAGGGGCGGGGCTTCCTACAATGAGCAGTTCTTC. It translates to CSARGGASYNEQFF.

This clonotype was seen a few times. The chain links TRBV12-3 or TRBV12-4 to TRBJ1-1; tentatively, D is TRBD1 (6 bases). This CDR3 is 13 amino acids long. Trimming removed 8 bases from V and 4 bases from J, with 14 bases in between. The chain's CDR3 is CASYREGVTEAFF. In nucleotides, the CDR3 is TGTGCCAGCTACAGGGAAGGGGTCACTGAAGCTTTCTTT.

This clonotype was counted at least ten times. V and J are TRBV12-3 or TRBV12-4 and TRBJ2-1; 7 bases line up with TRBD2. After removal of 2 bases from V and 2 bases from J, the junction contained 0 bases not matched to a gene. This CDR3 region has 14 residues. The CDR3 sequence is CASSLRGAYNEQFF. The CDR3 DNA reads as TGTGCCAGCAGTTTACGGGGGGCCTACAATGAGCAGTTCTTC.

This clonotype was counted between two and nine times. CDR3: CASSAGRANEQFF. The CDR3 DNA reads TGCGCCAGCAGCGCCGGTCGCGCGAATGAGCAGTTCTTC. The rearrangement joins TRBV5-1 to TRBJ2-1, with D uncertain. CDR3 length: 13 residues. Germline V gene sequence: CDR1 SGHRS, CDR2 YFSETQ. Trimming removed 4 bases from V and 7 bases from J, with 12 bases in between.

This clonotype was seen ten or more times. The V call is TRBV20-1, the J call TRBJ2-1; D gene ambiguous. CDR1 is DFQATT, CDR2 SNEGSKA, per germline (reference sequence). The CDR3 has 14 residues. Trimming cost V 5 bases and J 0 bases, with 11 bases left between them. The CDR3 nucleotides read TGCAGTGCTTACGACCAGAGCTCCTACAATGAGCAGTTCTTC. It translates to CSAYDQSSYNEQFF.

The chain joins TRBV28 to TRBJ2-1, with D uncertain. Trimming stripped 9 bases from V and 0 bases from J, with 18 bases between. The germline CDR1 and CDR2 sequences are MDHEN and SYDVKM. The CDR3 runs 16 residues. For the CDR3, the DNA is TGTGCCAGGAGCCGCCGGCTCCTAAGCTCCTACAATGAGCAGTTCTTC. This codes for CARSRRLLSSYNEQFF. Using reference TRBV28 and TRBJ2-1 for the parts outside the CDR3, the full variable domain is DVKVTQSSRYLVKRTGEKVFLECVQDMDHENMFWYRQDPGLGLRLIYFSYDVKMKEKGDIPEGYSVSREKKERFSLILESASTNQTSMYLCARSRRLLSSYNEQFFGPGTRLTVL.

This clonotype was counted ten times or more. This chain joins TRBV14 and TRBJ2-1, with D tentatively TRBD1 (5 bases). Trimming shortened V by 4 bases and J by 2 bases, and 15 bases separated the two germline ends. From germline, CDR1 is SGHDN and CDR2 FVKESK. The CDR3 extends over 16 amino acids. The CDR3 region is CASSRSAGWAYNEQFF. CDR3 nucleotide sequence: TGTGCCAGCAGCCGATCAGCAGGGTGGGCCTACAATGAGCAGTTCTTC.

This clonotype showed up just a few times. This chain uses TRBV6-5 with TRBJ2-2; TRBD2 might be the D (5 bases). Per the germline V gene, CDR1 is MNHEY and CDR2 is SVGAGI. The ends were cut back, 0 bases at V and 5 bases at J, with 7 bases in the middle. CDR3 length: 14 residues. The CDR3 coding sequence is TGTGCCAGCAGTTACTCTTCGGGGACCGGGGAGCTGTTTTTT. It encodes CASSYSSGTGELFF.

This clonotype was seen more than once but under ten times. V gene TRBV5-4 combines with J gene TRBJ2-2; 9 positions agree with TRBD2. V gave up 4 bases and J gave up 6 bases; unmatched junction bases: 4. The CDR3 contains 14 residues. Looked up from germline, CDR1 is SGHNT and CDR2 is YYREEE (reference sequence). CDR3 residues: CASSLGGGAGELFF. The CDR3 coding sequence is TGTGCCAGCAGCCTTGGCGGGGGGGCCGGGGAGCTGTTTTTT.

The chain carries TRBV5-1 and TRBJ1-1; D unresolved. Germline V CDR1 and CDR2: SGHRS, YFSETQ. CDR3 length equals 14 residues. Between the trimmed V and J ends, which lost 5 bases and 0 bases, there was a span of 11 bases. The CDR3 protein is CASRGNYLNTEAFF. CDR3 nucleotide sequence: TGCGCCAGCAGAGGGAACTACCTGAACACTGAAGCTTTCTTT.

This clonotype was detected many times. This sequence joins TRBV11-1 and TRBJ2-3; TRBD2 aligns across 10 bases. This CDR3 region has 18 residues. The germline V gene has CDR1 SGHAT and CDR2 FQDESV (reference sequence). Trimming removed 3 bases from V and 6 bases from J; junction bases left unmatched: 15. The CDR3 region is CASSFPASGGLGVDTQYF. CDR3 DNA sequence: TGTGCCAGCAGCTTCCCGGCTAGCGGGGGCCTGGGAGTGGATACGCAGTATTTT. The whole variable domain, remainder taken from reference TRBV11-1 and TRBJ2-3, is EAEVAQSPRYKITEKSQAVAFWCDPISGHATLYWYRQILGQGPELLVQFQDESVVDDSQLPKDRFSAERLKGVDSTLKIQPAELGDSAMYLCASSFPASGGLGVDTQYFGPGTRLTVL.

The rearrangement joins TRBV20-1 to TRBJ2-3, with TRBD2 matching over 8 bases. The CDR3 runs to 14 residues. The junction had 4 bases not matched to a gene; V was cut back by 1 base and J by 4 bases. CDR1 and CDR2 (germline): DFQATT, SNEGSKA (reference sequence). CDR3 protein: CSARAGGLADTQYF. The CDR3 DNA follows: TGCAGTGCTAGAGCGGGGGGGCTCGCAGATACGCAGTATTTT.

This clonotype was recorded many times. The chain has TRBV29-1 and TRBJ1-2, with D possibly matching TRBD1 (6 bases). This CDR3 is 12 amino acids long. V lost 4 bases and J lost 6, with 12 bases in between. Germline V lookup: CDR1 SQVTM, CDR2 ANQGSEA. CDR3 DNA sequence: TGCAGCGTTGGGGAGGGGGGCCATGGCTACACCTTC. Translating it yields CSVGEGGHGYTF.

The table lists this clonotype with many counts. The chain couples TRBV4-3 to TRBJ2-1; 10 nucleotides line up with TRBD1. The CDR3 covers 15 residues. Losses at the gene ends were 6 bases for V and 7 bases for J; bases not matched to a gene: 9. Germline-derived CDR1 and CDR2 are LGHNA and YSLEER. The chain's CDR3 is CASSPDRGLLNEQFF. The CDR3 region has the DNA TGCGCCAGCAGTCCCGACAGGGGGCTTTTAAATGAGCAGTTCTTC.

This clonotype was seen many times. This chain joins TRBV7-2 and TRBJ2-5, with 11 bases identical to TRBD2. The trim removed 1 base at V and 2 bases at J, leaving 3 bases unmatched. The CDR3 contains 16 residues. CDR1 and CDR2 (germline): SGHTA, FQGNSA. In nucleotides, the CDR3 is TGTGCCAGCAGCTTAGGGACTAGCGGGTCACAAGAGACCCAGTACTTC. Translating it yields CASSLGTSGSQETQYF.

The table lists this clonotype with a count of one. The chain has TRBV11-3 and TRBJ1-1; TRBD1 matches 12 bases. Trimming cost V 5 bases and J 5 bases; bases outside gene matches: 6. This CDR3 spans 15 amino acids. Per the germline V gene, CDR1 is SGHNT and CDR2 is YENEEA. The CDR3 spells CASSAGQGANTEAFF. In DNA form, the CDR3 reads TGTGCCAGCAGCGCGGGACAGGGGGCGAATACTGAAGCTTTCTTT. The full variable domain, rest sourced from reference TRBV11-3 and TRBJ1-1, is EAGVVQSPRYKIIEKKQPVAFWCNPISGHNTLYWYLQNLGQGPELLIRYENEEAVDDSQLPKDRFSAERLKGVDSTLKIQPAELGDSAVYLCASSAGQGANTEAFFGQGTRLTVV.

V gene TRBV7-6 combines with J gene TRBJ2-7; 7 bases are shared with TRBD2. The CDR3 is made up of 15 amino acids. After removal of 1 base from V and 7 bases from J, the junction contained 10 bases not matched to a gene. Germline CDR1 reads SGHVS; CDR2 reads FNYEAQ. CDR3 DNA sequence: TGTGCCAGCAGCTTAGGTGCGGGGGAGCGGGGAGAGCAGTACTTC. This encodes CASSLGAGERGEQYF.

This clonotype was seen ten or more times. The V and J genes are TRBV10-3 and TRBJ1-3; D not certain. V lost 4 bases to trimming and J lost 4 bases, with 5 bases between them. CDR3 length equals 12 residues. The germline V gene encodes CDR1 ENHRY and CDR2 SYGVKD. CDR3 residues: CAISGHGNTIYF. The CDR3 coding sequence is TGTGCCATCAGTGGACACGGAAACACCATATATTTT.

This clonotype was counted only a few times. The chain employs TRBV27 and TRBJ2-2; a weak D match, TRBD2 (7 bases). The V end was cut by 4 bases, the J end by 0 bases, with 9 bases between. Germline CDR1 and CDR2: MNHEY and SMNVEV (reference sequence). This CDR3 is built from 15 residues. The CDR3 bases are TGTGCCAGCAGTTGGGGGGGCCCGAACACCGGGGAGCTGTTTTTT. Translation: CASSWGGPNTGELFF.

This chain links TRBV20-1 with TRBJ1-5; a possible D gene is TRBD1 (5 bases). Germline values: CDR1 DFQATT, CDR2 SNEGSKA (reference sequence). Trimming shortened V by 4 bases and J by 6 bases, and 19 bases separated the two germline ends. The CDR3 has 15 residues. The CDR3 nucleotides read TGCAGTGCTACCTCTGAGGCCTTTGGGGGTCAGCCCCAGCATTTT. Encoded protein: CSATSEAFGGQPQHF.

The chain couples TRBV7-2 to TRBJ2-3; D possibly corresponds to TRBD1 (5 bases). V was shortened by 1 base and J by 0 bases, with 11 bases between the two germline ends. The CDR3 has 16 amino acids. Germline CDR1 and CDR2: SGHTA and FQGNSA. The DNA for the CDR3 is TGTGCCAGCAGCTTAGTTTCAGGGCCCAGCACAGATACGCAGTATTTT. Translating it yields CASSLVSGPSTDTQYF.

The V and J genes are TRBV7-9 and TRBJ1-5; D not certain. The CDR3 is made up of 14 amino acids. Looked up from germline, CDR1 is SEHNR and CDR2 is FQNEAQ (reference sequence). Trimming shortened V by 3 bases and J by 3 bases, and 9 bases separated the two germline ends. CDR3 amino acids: CASSLETPNQPQHF. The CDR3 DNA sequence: TGTGCCAGCAGCTTGGAGACCCCCAATCAGCCCCAGCATTTT.

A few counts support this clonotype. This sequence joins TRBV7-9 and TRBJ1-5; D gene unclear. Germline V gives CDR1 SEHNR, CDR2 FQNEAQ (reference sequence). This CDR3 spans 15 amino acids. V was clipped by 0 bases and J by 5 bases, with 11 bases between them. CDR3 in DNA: TGTGCCAGCAGCTTAGCTAGCAGGAACGATCAGCCCCAGCATTTT. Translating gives CASSLASRNDQPQHF. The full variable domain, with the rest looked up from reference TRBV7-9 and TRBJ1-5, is DTGVSQNPRHKITKRGQNVTFRCDPISEHNRLYWYRQTLGQGPEFLTYFQNEAQLEKSRLLSDRFSAERPKGSFSTLEIQRTEQGDSAMYLCASSLASRNDQPQHFGDGTRLSIL.

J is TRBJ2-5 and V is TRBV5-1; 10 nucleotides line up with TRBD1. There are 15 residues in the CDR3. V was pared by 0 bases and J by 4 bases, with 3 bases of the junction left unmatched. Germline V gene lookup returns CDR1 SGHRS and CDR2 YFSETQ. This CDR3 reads CASSLGRDRGETQYF. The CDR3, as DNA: TGCGCCAGCAGCTTGGGGCGGGACAGGGGAGAGACCCAGTACTTC.

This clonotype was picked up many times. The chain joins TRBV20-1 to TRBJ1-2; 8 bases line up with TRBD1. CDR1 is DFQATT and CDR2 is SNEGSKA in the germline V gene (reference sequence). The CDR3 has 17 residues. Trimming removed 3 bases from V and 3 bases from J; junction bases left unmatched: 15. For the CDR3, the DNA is TGCAGTGCTAGTGAGAGATTCGGCAGGGGGCAGTACTATGGCTACACCTTC. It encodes CSASERFGRGQYYGYTF.

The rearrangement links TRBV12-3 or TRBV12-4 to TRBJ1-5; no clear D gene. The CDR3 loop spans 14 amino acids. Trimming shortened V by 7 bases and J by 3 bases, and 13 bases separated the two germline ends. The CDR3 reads CASTTGRNNQPQHF. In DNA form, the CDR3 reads TGTGCCAGCACCACCGGGAGAAACAATCAGCCCCAGCATTTT.